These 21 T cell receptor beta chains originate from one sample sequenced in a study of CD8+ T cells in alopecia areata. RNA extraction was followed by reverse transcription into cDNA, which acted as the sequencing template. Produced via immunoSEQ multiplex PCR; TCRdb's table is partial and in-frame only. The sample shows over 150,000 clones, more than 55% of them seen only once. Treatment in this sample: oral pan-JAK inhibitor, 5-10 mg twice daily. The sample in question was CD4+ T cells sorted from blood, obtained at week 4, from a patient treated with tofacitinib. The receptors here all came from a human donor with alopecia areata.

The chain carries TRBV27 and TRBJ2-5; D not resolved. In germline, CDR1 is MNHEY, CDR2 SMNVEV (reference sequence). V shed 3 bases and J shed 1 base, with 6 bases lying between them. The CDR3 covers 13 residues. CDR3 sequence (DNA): TGTGCCAGCAGTTTTATGGCCCAAGAGACCCAGTACTTC. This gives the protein CASSFMAQETQYF.

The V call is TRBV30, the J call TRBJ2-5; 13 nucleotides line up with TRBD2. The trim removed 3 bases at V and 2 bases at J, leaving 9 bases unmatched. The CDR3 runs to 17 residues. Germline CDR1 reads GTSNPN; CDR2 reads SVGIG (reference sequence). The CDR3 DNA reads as TGTGCCTGGAGCATGGGACTAGCGGGAAACTTGCAAGAGACCCAGTACTTC. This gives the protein CAWSMGLAGNLQETQYF. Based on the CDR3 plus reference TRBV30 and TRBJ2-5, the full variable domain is SQTIHQWPATLVQPVGSPLSLECTVEGTSNPNLYWYRQAAGRGLQLLFYSVGIGQISSEVPQNLSASRPQDRQFILSSKKLLLSDSGFYLCAWSMGLAGNLQETQYFGPGTRLLVL.

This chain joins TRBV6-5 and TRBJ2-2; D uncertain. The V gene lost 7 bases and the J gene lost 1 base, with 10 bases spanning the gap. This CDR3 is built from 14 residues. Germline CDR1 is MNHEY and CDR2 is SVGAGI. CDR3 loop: CASTDGLNTGELFF. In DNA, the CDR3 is TGTGCCAGCACCGATGGCCTGAACACCGGGGAGCTGTTTTTT.

In DNA, the CDR3 is TGCAGCGTTGGGGAGTATAAAGATACGCAGTATTTT. Translating it yields CSVGEYKDTQYF. This sequence joins TRBV29-1 and TRBJ2-3, with a possible D match to TRBD2 (5 bases). Germline V gene lookup returns CDR1 SQVTM and CDR2 ANQGSEA. The CDR3 is 12 amino acids. Trimming removed 4 bases from V and 5 bases from J, with 10 bases in between.

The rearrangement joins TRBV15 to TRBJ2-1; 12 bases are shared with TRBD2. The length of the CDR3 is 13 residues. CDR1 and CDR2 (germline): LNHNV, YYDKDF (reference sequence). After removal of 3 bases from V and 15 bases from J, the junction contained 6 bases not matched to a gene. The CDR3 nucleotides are TGTGCCACCAGCAGTGGACTAGCGGGAAAGAGGTTCTTC. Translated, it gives CATSSGLAGKRFF.

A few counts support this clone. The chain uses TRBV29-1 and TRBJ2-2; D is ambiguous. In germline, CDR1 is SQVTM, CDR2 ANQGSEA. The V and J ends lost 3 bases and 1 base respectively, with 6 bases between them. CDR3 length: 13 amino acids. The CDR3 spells CSVDTRNTGELFF. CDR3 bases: TGCAGCGTTGATACAAGGAACACCGGGGAGCTGTTTTTT.

CDR3 protein: CASSLTTSYEQYF. The CDR3 DNA follows: TGCGCCAGCAGCTTGACAACTTCCTACGAGCAGTACTTC. The gene calls are TRBV5-1 and TRBJ2-7; D is unresolved. CDR3 size: 13 residues. Trimming took off 1 base at V and 1 base at J, with 6 bases between the two ends. Looked up from germline, CDR1 is SGHRS and CDR2 is YFSETQ.

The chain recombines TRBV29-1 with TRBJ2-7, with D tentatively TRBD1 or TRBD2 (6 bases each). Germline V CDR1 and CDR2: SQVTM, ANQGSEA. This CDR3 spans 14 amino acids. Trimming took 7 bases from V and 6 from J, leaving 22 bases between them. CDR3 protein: CSATRMGGMGEQYF. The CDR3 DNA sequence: TGCAGCGCCACCAGAATGGGGGGCATGGGCGAGCAGTACTTC.

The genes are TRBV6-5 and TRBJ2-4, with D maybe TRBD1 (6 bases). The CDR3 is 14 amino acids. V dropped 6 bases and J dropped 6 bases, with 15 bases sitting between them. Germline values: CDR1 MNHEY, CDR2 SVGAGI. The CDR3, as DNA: TGTGCCAGCAGGCTCAGGGGCTCGGGAAACATTCAGTACTTC. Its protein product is CASRLRGSGNIQYF.

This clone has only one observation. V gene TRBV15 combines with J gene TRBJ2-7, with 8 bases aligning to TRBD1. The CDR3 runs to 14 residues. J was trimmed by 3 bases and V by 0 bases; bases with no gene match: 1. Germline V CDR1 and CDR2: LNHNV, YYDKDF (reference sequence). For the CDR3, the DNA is TGTGCCACCAGCAGAGAAGGGACAGGCTACGAGCAGTACTTC. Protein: CATSREGTGYEQYF. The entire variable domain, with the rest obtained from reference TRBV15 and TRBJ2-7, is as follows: DAMVIQNPRYQVTQFGKPVTLSCSQTLNHNVMYWYQQKSSQAPKLLFHYYDKDFNNEADTPDNFQSRRPNTSFCFLDIRSPGLGDTAMYLCATSREGTGYEQYFGPGTRLTVT.

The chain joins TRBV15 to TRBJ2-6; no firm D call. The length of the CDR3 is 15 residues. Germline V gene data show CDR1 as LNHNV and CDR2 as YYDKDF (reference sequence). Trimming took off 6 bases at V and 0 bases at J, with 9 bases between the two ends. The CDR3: CATSQPPSGANVLTF. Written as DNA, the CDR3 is TGTGCCACCAGTCAGCCACCCTCTGGGGCCAACGTCCTGACTTTC.

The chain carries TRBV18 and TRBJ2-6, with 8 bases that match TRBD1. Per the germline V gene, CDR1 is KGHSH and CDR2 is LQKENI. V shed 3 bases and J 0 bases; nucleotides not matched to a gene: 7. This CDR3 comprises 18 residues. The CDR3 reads CASSPRQGAVSGANVLTF. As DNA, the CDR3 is TGTGCCAGCTCACCCCGGCAGGGGGCTGTCTCTGGGGCCAACGTCCTGACTTTC.

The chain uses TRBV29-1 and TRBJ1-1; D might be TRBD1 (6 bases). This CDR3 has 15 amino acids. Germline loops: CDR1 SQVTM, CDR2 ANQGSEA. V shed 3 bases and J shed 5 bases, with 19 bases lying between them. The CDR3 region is CSVESGRGILTEAFF. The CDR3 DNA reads TGCAGCGTTGAGTCGGGCAGGGGAATCCTTACTGAAGCTTTCTTT. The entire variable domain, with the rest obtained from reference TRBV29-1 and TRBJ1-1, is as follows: SAVISQKPSRDICQRGTSLTIQCQVDSQVTMMFWYRQQPGQSLTLIATANQGSEATYESGFVIDKFPISRPNLTFSTLTVSNMSPEDSSIYLCSVESGRGILTEAFFGQGTRLTVV.

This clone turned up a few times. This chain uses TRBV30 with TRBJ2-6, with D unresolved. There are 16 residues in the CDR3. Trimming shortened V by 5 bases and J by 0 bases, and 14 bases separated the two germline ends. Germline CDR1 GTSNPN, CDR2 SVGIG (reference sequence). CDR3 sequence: CAWALRLTSGANVLTF. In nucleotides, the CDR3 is TGTGCCTGGGCCCTACGGTTAACCTCTGGGGCCAACGTCCTGACTTTC. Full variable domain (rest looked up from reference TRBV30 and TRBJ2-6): SQTIHQWPATLVQPVGSPLSLECTVEGTSNPNLYWYRQAAGRGLQLLFYSVGIGQISSEVPQNLSASRPQDRQFILSSKKLLLSDSGFYLCAWALRLTSGANVLTFGAGSRLTVL.

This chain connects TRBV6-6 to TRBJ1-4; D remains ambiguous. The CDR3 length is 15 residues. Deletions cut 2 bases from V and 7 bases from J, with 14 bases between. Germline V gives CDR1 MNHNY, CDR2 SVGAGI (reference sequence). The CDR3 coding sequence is TGTGCCAGCAGTTACGAGCGGGGTGTTCGTGAAAAACTGTTTTTT. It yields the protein CASSYERGVREKLFF.

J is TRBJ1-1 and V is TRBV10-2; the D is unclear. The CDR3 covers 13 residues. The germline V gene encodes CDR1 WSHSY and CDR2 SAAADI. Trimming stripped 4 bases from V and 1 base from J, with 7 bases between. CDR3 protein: CASSASGNTEAFF. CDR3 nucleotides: TGCGCCAGCAGTGCTTCGGGGAACACTGAAGCTTTCTTT.

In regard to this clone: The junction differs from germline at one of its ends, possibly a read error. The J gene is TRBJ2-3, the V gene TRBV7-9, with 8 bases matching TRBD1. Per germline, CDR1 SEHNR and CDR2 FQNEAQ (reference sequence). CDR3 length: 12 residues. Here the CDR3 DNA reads TGTGCCAGCAGCCAAGTTGAGACAGGGGTGGATTTT. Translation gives CASSQVETGVDF.

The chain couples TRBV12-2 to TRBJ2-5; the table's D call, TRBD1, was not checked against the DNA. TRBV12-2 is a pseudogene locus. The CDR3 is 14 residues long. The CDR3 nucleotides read TGTGCAAGTCGCCCAAGGACAGGGGGTAAGACCCAGTACTTC. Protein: CASRPRTGGKTQYF.

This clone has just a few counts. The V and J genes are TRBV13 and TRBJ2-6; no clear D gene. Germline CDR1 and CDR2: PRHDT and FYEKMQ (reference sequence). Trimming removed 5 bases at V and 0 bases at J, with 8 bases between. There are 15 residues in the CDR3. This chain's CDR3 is CASSVVHSGANVLTF. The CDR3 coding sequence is TGTGCCAGCAGCGTTGTCCACTCTGGGGCCAACGTCCTGACTTTC.

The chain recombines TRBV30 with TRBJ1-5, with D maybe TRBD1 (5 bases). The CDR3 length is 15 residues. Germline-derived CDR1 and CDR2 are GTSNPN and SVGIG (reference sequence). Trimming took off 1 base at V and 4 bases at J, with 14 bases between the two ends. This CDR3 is CAWSARVGVNQPQHF. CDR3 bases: TGTGCCTGGAGTGCCAGAGTGGGGGTGAATCAGCCCCAGCATTTT.

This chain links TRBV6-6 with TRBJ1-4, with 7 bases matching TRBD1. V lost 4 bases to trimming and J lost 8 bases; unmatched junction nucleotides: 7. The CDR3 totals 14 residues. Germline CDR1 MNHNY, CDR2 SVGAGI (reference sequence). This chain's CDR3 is CASSSTGVGEKLFF. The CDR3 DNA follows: TGTGCCAGCAGTTCAACAGGGGTAGGAGAAAAACTGTTTTTT.